Reported below is one TCR beta chain. Its antigen is still unknown. Produced via immunoSEQ multiplex PCR; TCRdb's table is partial and in-frame only. The table lists approximately 84,000 clones, 75% to 90% of them singletons. After removal of 6 bases from V and 6 bases from J, the junction contained 5 bases not matched to a gene. This CDR3 is 15 amino acids long. Germline-derived CDR1 and CDR2 are SNHLY and FYNNEI. These data belong to a study of a mutant IDH1 vaccine in newly diagnosed glioma. Study details: Patients received vaccination from 4-6 weeks after radiotherapy alone, or with temozolomide cycles.

The time point here: week 47, end of study. In the vaccine, a single dose held 300 ug of the mutant IDH1 20-mer peptide, along with topical imiquimod. This sequence originates from a man aged 35 to 55 with glioma. Sequencing was performed on PBMCs, taken from a glioma patient whose treatment included an IDH1 peptide vaccine. This chain joins TRBV2 and TRBJ2-2; 12 bases line up with TRBD2. The CDR3 DNA sequence: TGTGCCAGCAGGAGGACTAGCGGGGTATCCGGGGAGCTGTTTTTT. This gives the protein CASRRTSGVSGELFF.